This T cell receptor (beta chain) was sequenced in a study of blood T cell repertoires in COVID-19. At the level of the study: Samples taken during acute and convalescent COVID-19 were collected in the United States, Italy and Spain. PBMCs, B-cell-depleted T cells, or T cells provided the cDNA or gDNA that made up the material.

Produced via immunoSEQ multiplex PCR; TCRdb's table is partial and in-frame only. Of fewer than 60,000 clones in the sample, over 75% were seen once. This clone has more than one count but fewer than ten. CDR3 length: 16 residues. Germline V gives CDR1 MNHEY, CDR2 SVGAGI. Trimming cost V 4 bases and J 1 base, with 16 bases left between them. Followed longitudinally, the Seattle patients had been enrolled during active infection. Source material: peripheral blood. The receptor comes from a man between 60 and 75 years old with COVID-19, enrolled during active disease. The rearrangement uses TRBV6-5 and TRBJ1-1, with D perhaps TRBD1 (5 bases). The CDR3 here is CASSWGDGVGNTEAFF. The CDR3 DNA is TGTGCCAGCAGTTGGGGGGACGGGGTGGGGAACACTGAAGCTTTCTTT.